The rows below give T cell receptor beta chains drawn from one sample of a study of blood T cell repertoires in COVID-19. Sequencing was performed with immunoSEQ multiplex PCR; in TCRdb, only in-frame clones are kept and a portion is missing. Of about 170,000 clones in the sample, roughly 81% were seen once. Input material: peripheral blood. These receptors all come from a man aged 40-49 years who had recovered from COVID-19. CDR3s include the opening cysteine and the closing phenylalanine or tryptophan. The D gene is left open where the match is weak. A row's size may be missing; if present it is once, few, many or a size class.

j_call: TRBJ1-3; v_call: TRBV5-5; d_call: .; clone_size: .; cdr3_aa: CASSPPRGNTIYF; cdr3_nt: TGTGCCAGCAGCCCTCCCAGGGGAAACACCATATATTTT
j_call: TRBJ1-2; v_call: TRBV19; d_call: TRBD1; clone_size: .; cdr3_aa: CASSMSGGESNYGYTF; cdr3_nt: TGTGCCAGTAGTATGTCAGGGGGCGAGTCTAACTATGGCTACACCTTC
j_call: TRBJ2-1; v_call: TRBV27; d_call: TRBD1; clone_size: .; cdr3_aa: CASRGLDQGAYNEQFF; cdr3_nt: TGTGCCAGCAGGGGACTGGACCAGGGGGCGTACAATGAGCAGTTCTTC
j_call: TRBJ1-2; v_call: TRBV6-5; d_call: .; clone_size: .; cdr3_aa: CASRSPLTGSGGYTF; cdr3_nt: TGTGCCAGCAGATCTCCACTCACAGGGTCGGGTGGCTACACCTTC
j_call: TRBJ2-3; v_call: TRBV19; d_call: .; clone_size: few; cdr3_aa: CASTLGGGTDTQYF; cdr3_nt: TGTGCCAGTACCCTCGGGGGAGGCACAGATACGCAGTATTTT
j_call: TRBJ1-1; v_call: TRBV28; d_call: .; clone_size: .; cdr3_aa: CASTPWGRDEAFF; cdr3_nt: TGTGCCAGCACCCCTTGGGGGAGGGATGAAGCTTTCTTT
j_call: TRBJ2-1; v_call: TRBV6-2/TRBV6-3; d_call: .; clone_size: .; cdr3_aa: CASSYSKGDKLFF; cdr3_nt: TGTGCCAGCAGTTACTCGAAGGGGGACAAGTTGTTCTTC
j_call: TRBJ2-7; v_call: TRBV4-3; d_call: .; clone_size: .; cdr3_aa: CASSQETGNEQYF; cdr3_nt: TGCGCCAGCAGCCAAGAAACAGGGAACGAGCAGTACTTC
j_call: TRBJ1-5; v_call: TRBV5-1; d_call: TRBD1; clone_size: .; cdr3_aa: CASSLGGWNQPQHF; cdr3_nt: TGCGCCAGCAGCTTAGGGGGCTGGAATCAGCCCCAGCATTTT
j_call: TRBJ2-2; v_call: TRBV2; d_call: .; clone_size: .; cdr3_aa: CASSSGTGELFF; cdr3_nt: TGTGCCAGCAGCTCAGGGACCGGGGAGCTGTTTTTT
j_call: TRBJ2-7; v_call: TRBV4-1; d_call: .; clone_size: .; cdr3_aa: CASSHQGAYEQYF; cdr3_nt: TGCGCCAGCAGCCACCAGGGTGCCTACGAGCAGTACTTC
j_call: TRBJ2-7; v_call: TRBV27; d_call: TRBD2; clone_size: once; cdr3_aa: CAITSGMGEQYF; cdr3_nt: TGTGCCATCACAAGCGGGATGGGCGAGCAGTACTTC
j_call: TRBJ2-1; v_call: TRBV6-5; d_call: .; clone_size: .; cdr3_aa: CASRDFRVELNEQFF; cdr3_nt: TGTGCCAGCAGAGACTTCAGGGTCGAGTTGAATGAGCAGTTCTTC
j_call: TRBJ2-3; v_call: TRBV24-1; d_call: TRBD2; clone_size: .; cdr3_aa: CATSDPRRTSGSVADTQYF; cdr3_nt: TGTGCCACCAGTGATCCCCGCCGGACTAGCGGGAGTGTCGCAGATACGCAGTATTTT
j_call: TRBJ1-1; v_call: TRBV6-5; d_call: TRBD1; clone_size: .; cdr3_aa: CASSPTGAAEAFF; cdr3_nt: TGTGCCAGCAGTCCCACAGGGGCGGCTGAAGCTTTCTTT
j_call: TRBJ1-2; v_call: TRBV4-3; d_call: TRBD1; clone_size: .; cdr3_aa: CASSQGDRAGYTF; cdr3_nt: TGCGCCAGCAGCCAGGGGGACAGGGCTGGCTACACCTTC
j_call: TRBJ2-7; v_call: TRBV9; d_call: .; clone_size: .; cdr3_aa: CASSHRDRFYEQYF; cdr3_nt: TGTGCCAGCAGTCACCGGGATCGCTTCTACGAGCAGTACTTC
j_call: TRBJ2-3; v_call: TRBV9; d_call: .; clone_size: .; cdr3_aa: CASSAEAGPDTQYF; cdr3_nt: TGTGCCAGCAGCGCAGAAGCGGGTCCAGATACGCAGTATTTT
j_call: TRBJ2-2; v_call: TRBV28; d_call: TRBD1; clone_size: .; cdr3_aa: CASSWSGGGELFF; cdr3_nt: TGTGCCAGCAGTTGGTCAGGGGGCGGGGAGCTGTTTTTT
j_call: TRBJ2-3; v_call: TRBV15; d_call: .; clone_size: .; cdr3_aa: CATSRGSERGRTQYF; cdr3_nt: TGTGCCACCAGCAGAGGGTCAGAGCGCGGAAGGACGCAGTATTTT
j_call: TRBJ2-7; v_call: TRBV24-1; d_call: .; clone_size: .; cdr3_aa: CATSDFGGAEPGEQYF; cdr3_nt: TGTGCCACCAGTGATTTTGGCGGGGCCGAACCCGGCGAGCAGTACTTC
j_call: TRBJ1-1; v_call: TRBV27; d_call: .; clone_size: .; cdr3_aa: CASRPGGSTEAFF; cdr3_nt: TGTGCCAGCCGTCCCGGCGGGAGCACTGAAGCTTTCTTT
j_call: TRBJ1-5; v_call: TRBV28; d_call: .; clone_size: few; cdr3_aa: CASTSGGVHNNQPQHF; cdr3_nt: TGTGCCAGCACGTCCGGGGGTGTTCACAACAATCAGCCCCAGCATTTT
j_call: TRBJ2-7; v_call: TRBV11-2; d_call: .; clone_size: .; cdr3_aa: CASSAGSEQYF; cdr3_nt: TGTGCCAGCAGCGCAGGTAGCGAGCAGTACTTC
j_call: TRBJ1-1; v_call: TRBV6-5; d_call: TRBD1; clone_size: .; cdr3_aa: CASNPQGAGGAFF; cdr3_nt: TGTGCCAGCAATCCACAGGGGGCGGGGGGAGCTTTCTTT
j_call: TRBJ1-2; v_call: TRBV29-1; d_call: .; clone_size: .; cdr3_aa: CSVEDYKNYGYTF; cdr3_nt: TGCAGCGTTGAAGATTACAAGAACTATGGCTACACCTTC
j_call: TRBJ2-2; v_call: TRBV7-3; d_call: .; clone_size: .; cdr3_aa: CASSPGNGELFF; cdr3_nt: TGTGCCAGCAGCCCAGGGAACGGGGAGCTGTTTTTT
j_call: TRBJ2-1; v_call: TRBV5-1; d_call: .; clone_size: few; cdr3_aa: CASSPDGLGGNEQFF; cdr3_nt: TGCGCCAGCAGCCCGGACGGACTAGGGGGCAATGAGCAGTTCTTC
j_call: TRBJ2-7; v_call: TRBV5-6; d_call: TRBD2; clone_size: .; cdr3_aa: CASSLGGGGLYEQYF; cdr3_nt: TGTGCCAGCAGCCTCGGCGGGGGGGGGCTCTACGAGCAGTACTTC
j_call: TRBJ2-5; v_call: TRBV19; d_call: .; clone_size: .; cdr3_aa: CASSPDGWETQYF; cdr3_nt: TGTGCCAGTAGTCCCGACGGGTGGGAGACCCAGTACTTC
j_call: TRBJ1-1; v_call: TRBV5-4; d_call: .; clone_size: .; cdr3_aa: CASSPYRVMNTEAFF; cdr3_nt: TGTGCCAGCAGCCCTTACAGAGTAATGAACACTGAAGCTTTCTTT
j_call: TRBJ2-1; v_call: TRBV19; d_call: TRBD1; clone_size: .; cdr3_aa: CASSFGQGLYNEQFF; cdr3_nt: TGTGCCAGTAGCTTTGGACAGGGCCTTTACAATGAGCAGTTCTTC
j_call: TRBJ2-1; v_call: TRBV6-2/TRBV6-3; d_call: TRBD2; clone_size: once; cdr3_aa: CASSYSTLGGSNEQFF; cdr3_nt: TGTGCCAGCAGTTACTCGACTCTCGGGGGGTCGAATGAGCAGTTCTTC
j_call: TRBJ1-5; v_call: TRBV6-1; d_call: .; clone_size: once; cdr3_aa: CASSEARDQPQHF; cdr3_nt: TGTGCCAGCAGTGAGGCGAGGGATCAGCCCCAGCATTTT
j_call: TRBJ2-3; v_call: TRBV11-2; d_call: TRBD2; clone_size: .; cdr3_aa: CASSSGTSGRYTQYF; cdr3_nt: TGTGCCAGCAGTTCCGGGACTAGCGGGAGATATACGCAGTATTTT
j_call: TRBJ2-3; v_call: TRBV25-1; d_call: TRBD1; clone_size: .; cdr3_aa: CASSEGQAYTDTQYF; cdr3_nt: TGTGCCAGCAGTGAAGGACAGGCCTACACAGATACGCAGTATTTT
j_call: TRBJ2-5; v_call: TRBV7-8; d_call: TRBD2; clone_size: .; cdr3_aa: CASSFDLAGRQETQYF; cdr3_nt: TGTGCCAGCAGCTTTGACTTAGCGGGCCGCCAAGAGACCCAGTACTTC
j_call: TRBJ2-3; v_call: TRBV28; d_call: TRBD2; clone_size: .; cdr3_aa: CASSTPNLGRGTDTQYF; cdr3_nt: TGTGCCAGCAGTACACCTAACCTCGGGAGGGGCACAGATACGCAGTATTTT
j_call: TRBJ1-5; v_call: TRBV7-3; d_call: .; clone_size: .; cdr3_aa: CASSSGGGSPQHF; cdr3_nt: TGTGCCAGCAGCTCAGGCGGGGGATCGCCCCAGCATTTT
j_call: TRBJ2-3; v_call: TRBV28; d_call: .; clone_size: .; cdr3_aa: CASSLPGDTDTQYF; cdr3_nt: TGTGCCAGCAGTTTACCCGGGGACACAGATACGCAGTATTTT
j_call: TRBJ2-3; v_call: TRBV19; d_call: TRBD2; clone_size: once; cdr3_aa: CASSPRDYSDTQYF; cdr3_nt: TGTGCCAGTAGTCCCCGGGACTACTCAGATACGCAGTATTTT
j_call: TRBJ1-1; v_call: TRBV6-5; d_call: TRBD1; clone_size: .; cdr3_aa: CATQAQGRPEAFF; cdr3_nt: TGTGCCACCCAGGCACAGGGGAGGCCTGAAGCTTTCTTT
j_call: TRBJ2-4; v_call: TRBV5-5; d_call: .; clone_size: few; cdr3_aa: CASSLVSQGPTNIQYF; cdr3_nt: TGTGCCAGCAGCTTGGTTTCCCAGGGGCCCACTAACATTCAGTACTTC
j_call: TRBJ2-7; v_call: TRBV5-6; d_call: .; clone_size: .; cdr3_aa: CASSFDMSSYEQYF; cdr3_nt: TGTGCCAGCAGCTTTGACATGAGCTCCTACGAGCAGTACTTC
j_call: TRBJ2-1; v_call: TRBV7-2; d_call: .; clone_size: .; cdr3_aa: CASSSRQGSYNEQFF; cdr3_nt: TGTGCCAGCAGTTCCCGGCAGGGGTCCTACAATGAGCAGTTCTTC
j_call: TRBJ1-2; v_call: TRBV7-2; d_call: .; clone_size: .; cdr3_aa: CASSLVPVGLYGYTF; cdr3_nt: TGTGCCAGCAGCTTAGTGCCAGTGGGGCTTTATGGCTACACCTTC
j_call: TRBJ1-5; v_call: TRBV4-1; d_call: .; clone_size: .; cdr3_aa: CASSQAGGQPQHF; cdr3_nt: TGCGCCAGCAGCCAGGCGGGTGGCCAGCCCCAGCATTTT
j_call: TRBJ1-2; v_call: TRBV9; d_call: TRBD1; clone_size: .; cdr3_aa: CASSVRDREHGYTF; cdr3_nt: TGTGCCAGCAGCGTACGAGACAGGGAGCATGGCTACACCTTC
j_call: TRBJ2-1; v_call: TRBV6-1; d_call: .; clone_size: many; cdr3_aa: CASSDGNNEQFF; cdr3_nt: TGTGCCAGCAGTGACGGGAACAATGAGCAGTTCTTC
j_call: TRBJ2-7; v_call: TRBV27; d_call: .; clone_size: .; cdr3_aa: CASRFDGSGNYEQYF; cdr3_nt: TGTGCCAGCAGGTTTGATGGTAGCGGAAACTACGAGCAGTACTTC
j_call: TRBJ1-1; v_call: TRBV6-5; d_call: .; clone_size: .; cdr3_aa: CASRPGNLNTEAFF; cdr3_nt: TGTGCCAGCCGTCCCGGGAATTTGAACACTGAAGCTTTCTTT